A selection of T cell receptor beta chains follows, all from one sample in a study of blood T cell repertoires in COVID-19. This table comes from immunoSEQ multiplex PCR, and its TCRdb copy is limited to in-frame clones, with some not included. The sample consists of around 330,000 clones, approximately 88% of them appearing once. The sample comprised peripheral blood. Receptor source: a woman aged 45-59 years with active or convalescent COVID-19. Both conserved end residues are part of each CDR3.

18,TRBV7-9,CASSLFRTSGGGSGEQYF
17,TRBV10-3,CAIRDLAGRADTGELFF
14,TRBV4-3,CASSQVRGTGELFF
14,TRBV27,CASSQGAPYSPLHF
11,TRBV20-1,CSAKTGGEQYF
16,TRBV28,CASSIPQGIGNQPQHF
17,TRBV28,CASSKGGLRLPNTEAFF
11,TRBV29-1,CSVERFNEAFF
18,TRBV25-1,CASSGRDSLLGGWYGYTF
16,TRBV4-2,CASSQEGPGSAGELFF
15,TRBV7-2,CASSLVGGAQETQYF
14,TRBV6-2/TRBV6-3,CASSQQGWYGTQYF
15,TRBV5-1,CASSGGQGKTDTQYF
13,TRBV2,CASSGTLVTEAFF
16,TRBV5-1,CASSRTPGQGDNEQFF
15,TRBV19,CASSIGDRVSTEAFF
15,TRBV2,CASARQGAGTGELFF
15,TRBV10-3,CATDTGPQGTYEQYF
19,TRBV2,CASTEGPPSWTDSSYEQYF
16,TRBV9,CASSTDSGRSGEKLFF
14,TRBV6-5,CASSGQGSNQPQHF
14,TRBV9,CASSVGQGNYGYTF
15,TRBV6-5,CASRIDPQRYNEQFF
15,TRBV7-2,CASSLEKSGRGPQHF
15,TRBV5-1,CASSFGTPQNNEQFF
14,TRBV5-3,CASGGSRLGNTIYF
15,TRBV15,CATSRFSGIYNEQFF
16,TRBV7-9,CASSLGGTGAREAQYF
15,TRBV5-8,CASSFDIVRGNEQFF
16,TRBV7-9,CASSSRVRGLNYEQYF
16,TRBV7-8,CASSFIQGALNNEQFF
14,TRBV10-3,CAIGQTGSRETQYF
13,TRBV27,CASQPWTGEKAFF
13,TRBV10-1,CAIRDIPNYGYTF
15,TRBV30,CAWSVKGIIPYEQYF
18,TRBV4-1,CASSQNRIRQIIVETQYF
15,TRBV18,CASSPIPGRDEKLFF
15,TRBV6-1,CASSDPAGPTDTQYF
14,TRBV5-4,CASSVQQGGQGYTF
15,TRBV3-1/TRBV3-2,CASSLRGRGTGELFF
14,TRBV2,CASSEDSILNEQFF
11,TRBV6-2/TRBV6-3,CASSLEQGYTF
15,TRBV28,CASSLQGADTGELFF
15,TRBV6-6,CASTNRVMDRNTIYF